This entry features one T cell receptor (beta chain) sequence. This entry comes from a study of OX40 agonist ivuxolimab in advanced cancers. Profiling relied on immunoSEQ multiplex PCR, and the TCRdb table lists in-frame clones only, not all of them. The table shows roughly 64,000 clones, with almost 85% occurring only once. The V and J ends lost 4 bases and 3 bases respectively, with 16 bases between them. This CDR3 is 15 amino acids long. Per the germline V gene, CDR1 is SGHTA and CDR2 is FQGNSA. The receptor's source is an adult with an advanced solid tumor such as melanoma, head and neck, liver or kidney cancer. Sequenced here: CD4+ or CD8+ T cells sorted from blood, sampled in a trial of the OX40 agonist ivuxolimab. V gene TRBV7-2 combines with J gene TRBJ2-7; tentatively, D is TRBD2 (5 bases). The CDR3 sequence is CASSSILDIYYEQYF. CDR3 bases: TGTGCCAGCAGCTCGATACTAGACATCTACTACGAGCAGTACTTC. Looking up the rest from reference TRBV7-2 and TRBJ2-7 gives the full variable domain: GAGVSQSPSNKVTEKGKDVELRCDPISGHTALYWYRQSLGQGLEFLIYFQGNSAPDKSGLPSDRFSAERTGGSVSTLTIQRTQQEDSAVYLCASSSILDIYYEQYFGPGTRLTVT.